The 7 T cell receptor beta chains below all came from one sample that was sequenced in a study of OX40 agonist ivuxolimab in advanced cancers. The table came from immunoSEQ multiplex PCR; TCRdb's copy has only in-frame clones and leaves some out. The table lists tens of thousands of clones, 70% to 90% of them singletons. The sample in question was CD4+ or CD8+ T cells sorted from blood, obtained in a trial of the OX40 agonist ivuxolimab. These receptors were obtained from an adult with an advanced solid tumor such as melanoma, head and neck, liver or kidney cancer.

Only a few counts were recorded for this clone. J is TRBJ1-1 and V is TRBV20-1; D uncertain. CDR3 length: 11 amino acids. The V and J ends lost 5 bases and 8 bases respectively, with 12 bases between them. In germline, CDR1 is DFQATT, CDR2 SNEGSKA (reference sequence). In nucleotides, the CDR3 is TGCAGTGCTTCCTCGGGATTGGAAGCTTTCTTT. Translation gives CSASSGLEAFF.

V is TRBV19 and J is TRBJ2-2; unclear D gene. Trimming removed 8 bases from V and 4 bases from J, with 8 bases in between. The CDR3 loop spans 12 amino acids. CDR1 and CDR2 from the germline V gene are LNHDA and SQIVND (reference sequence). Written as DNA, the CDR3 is TGTGCCAGTCGCCTGTTCACCGGGGAGCTGTTTTTT. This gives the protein CASRLFTGELFF.

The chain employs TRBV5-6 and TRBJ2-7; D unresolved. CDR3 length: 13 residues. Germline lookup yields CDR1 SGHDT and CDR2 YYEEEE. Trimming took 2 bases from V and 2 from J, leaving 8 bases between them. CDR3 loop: CASSFDFTYEQYF. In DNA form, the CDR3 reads TGTGCCAGCAGCTTCGACTTTACCTACGAGCAGTACTTC.

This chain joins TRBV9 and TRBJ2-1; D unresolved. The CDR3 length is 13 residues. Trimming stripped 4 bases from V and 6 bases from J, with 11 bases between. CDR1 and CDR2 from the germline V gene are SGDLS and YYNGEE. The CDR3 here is CASSPTLANEQFF. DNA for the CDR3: TGTGCCAGCAGCCCGACACTGGCCAATGAGCAGTTCTTC.

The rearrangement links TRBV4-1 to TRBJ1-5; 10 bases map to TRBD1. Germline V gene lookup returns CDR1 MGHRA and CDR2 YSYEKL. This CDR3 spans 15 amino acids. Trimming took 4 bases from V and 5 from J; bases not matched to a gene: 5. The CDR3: CASSRGQGDYQPQHF. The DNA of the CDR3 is TGCGCCAGCAGCCGCGGACAGGGGGACTATCAGCCCCAGCATTTT.

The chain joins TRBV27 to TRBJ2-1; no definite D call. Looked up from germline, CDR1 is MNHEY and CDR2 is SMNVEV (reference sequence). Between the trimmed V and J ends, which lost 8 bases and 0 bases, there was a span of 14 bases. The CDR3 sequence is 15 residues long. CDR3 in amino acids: CASGTGSASYNEQFF. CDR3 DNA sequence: TGTGCCAGCGGAACCGGTTCTGCCTCCTACAATGAGCAGTTCTTC.

For the CDR3, the DNA is TGTGCCAGCTTAGGGGGGGATGAGCAGTTCTTC. This sequence encodes CASLGGDEQFF. The genes are TRBV6-1 and TRBJ2-1; D is possibly TRBD2 (7 bases). The CDR3 has 11 residues. Germline V gene data show CDR1 as MNHNS and CDR2 as SASEGT. The V end lost 8 bases, the J end lost 8 bases, and 10 bases lay between the germline ends.